This T cell receptor beta chain comes out of a study of OX40 agonist ivuxolimab in advanced cancers. Study-level information: Under the entry rules, prior anti-PD-1, anti-PD-L1 or anti-CTLA-4 therapy was allowed, and approximately 40% had some. Whole-study findings and limits: CD4+ and CD8+ blood T cells expanded clonally by week 6 at 0.1 to 3.0 mg/kg.

Sampling times: baseline, cycle 4 day 1, cycle 7 day 1. As for this clone: The antigen remains unidentified.

Using immunoSEQ multiplex PCR, the repertoire was profiled, and TCRdb retains in-frame clones only, with some absent. The table records more than 65,000 clones, 60% to 85% of them present only once. This material consisted of CD4+ or CD8+ T cells sorted from blood, taken in a trial of the OX40 agonist ivuxolimab. This clonotype was obtained from an adult with an advanced solid tumor such as melanoma, head and neck, liver or kidney cancer.

CDR3 in DNA: TGCGCCAGCAGCCCAGCGGCCTCTGGGGCCAACGTCCTGACTTTC. This encodes CASSPAASGANVLTF. The V and J genes are TRBV5-1 and TRBJ2-6; TRBD2 is a possible D gene (5 bases). There are 15 residues in the CDR3. Trimming shortened V by 4 bases and J by 0 bases, and 8 bases separated the two germline ends. CDR1 and CDR2 from the germline V gene are SGHRS and YFSETQ.